These 21 T cell receptor beta chains came from one sample sequenced in a study of T cell responses to AZD1222 COVID-19 vaccine. Only in-frame clones appear in the TCRdb table, and some are missing; sequencing was by immunoSEQ multiplex PCR. The top ten hold roughly 4.9% of the sample, which has 80,000 to 100,000 clones, roughly nine tenths seen once. The sequenced sample was peripheral blood, obtained 28 days after the second AZD1222 dose. The receptor source for this set is an adult who received the AZD1222 COVID-19 vaccine.

This clone was recorded a few times. The rearrangement uses TRBV19 and TRBJ1-2, with D possibly TRBD1 on 5 matching bases. V was cut by 5 bases and J by 0 bases, with 19 bases left in between. From germline, CDR1 is LNHDA and CDR2 SQIVND (reference sequence). The CDR3 has 17 residues. As DNA, the CDR3 is TGTGCCAGTAGTGCCGGGGCAGCAGTTCCCACTAACTATGGCTACACCTTC. Encoded protein: CASSAGAAVPTNYGYTF. Full variable domain (outside the CDR3, taken from reference TRBV19 and TRBJ1-2): DGGITQSPKYLFRKEGQNVTLSCEQNLNHDAMYWYRQDPGQGLRLIYYSQIVNDFQKGDIAEGYSVSREKKESFPLTVTSAQKNPTAFYLCASSAGAAVPTNYGYTFGSGTRLTVV.

In its sample, this clone was seen once. The chain employs TRBV25-1 and TRBJ1-5; D gene uncertain. Per germline, CDR1 MGHDK and CDR2 SYGVNS. Trimming stripped 2 bases from V and 6 bases from J, with 11 bases between. The CDR3 length is 14 residues. CDR3 nucleotide sequence: TGTGCCAGCAGTGAAGCAGGAGGCGGTCAGCCCCAGCATTTT. Protein: CASSEAGGGQPQHF.

V is TRBV6-5 and J is TRBJ1-1; 7 bases map to TRBD1. The CDR3 has 14 residues. V was clipped by 6 bases and J by 1 base; unmatched bases: 5. Germline values: CDR1 MNHEY, CDR2 SVGAGI. CDR3 nucleotides: TGTGCCAGCAGAACCCACAGGGGGAACACTGAAGCTTTCTTT. It is translated as CASRTHRGNTEAFF.

The chain is built from TRBV5-1 and TRBJ2-3; TRBD1 matches 7 bases. The germline gives CDR1 SGHRS, CDR2 YFSETQ. The trim removed 9 bases at V and 2 bases at J, leaving 15 bases unmatched. The CDR3 covers 16 residues. CDR3 sequence: CATHRGPGQSTDTQYF. As DNA, the CDR3 is TGCGCCACCCATCGAGGACCGGGACAGTCCACAGATACGCAGTATTTT.

The V gene is TRBV18, the J gene TRBJ1-2; D unclear. Trimming removed 4 bases from V and 3 bases from J, with 9 bases in between. The V gene's germline CDR1 is KGHSH and CDR2 LQKENI. CDR3 length: 13 residues. The DNA for the CDR3 is TGTGCCAGCTCACAACCGAATGACTATGGCTACACCTTC. Translating gives CASSQPNDYGYTF.

V is TRBV11-2 and J is TRBJ2-5; D is ambiguous. V lost 4 bases and J lost 3, with 6 bases in between. The CDR3 runs to 12 residues. Germline CDR1 is SGHAT and CDR2 is FQNNGV. CDR3 protein: CASSSSEETQYF. The CDR3 DNA reads TGTGCCAGCAGCTCCTCTGAAGAGACCCAGTACTTC.

The rearrangement uses TRBV4-1 and TRBJ1-5; a weak D match, TRBD1 (6 bases). The CDR3 is 15 residues long. Germline V lookup: CDR1 MGHRA, CDR2 YSYEKL. The V end lost 6 bases, the J end lost 3 bases, and 15 bases lay between the germline ends. CDR3 in DNA: TGCGCCAGCAGTCAGGGGATGAGGAACAATCAGCCCCAGCATTTT. It yields the protein CASSQGMRNNQPQHF.

The chain joins TRBV7-2 to TRBJ1-2; D not certain. The germline V and J ends were trimmed by 6 bases and 4 bases, with 9 bases remaining between them. The CDR3 totals 12 residues. Germline V lookup: CDR1 SGHTA, CDR2 FQGNSA. CDR3 residues: CASSLSGYGYTF. CDR3 bases: TGTGCCAGCAGTTTGTCAGGCTATGGCTACACCTTC. Filled out from reference TRBV7-2 and TRBJ1-2, the complete variable domain reads GAGVSQSPSNKVTEKGKDVELRCDPISGHTALYWYRQSLGQGLEFLIYFQGNSAPDKSGLPSDRFSAERTGGSVSTLTIQRTQQEDSAVYLCASSLSGYGYTFGSGTRLTVV.

This rearrangement joins TRBV21-1 to TRBJ1-1. TRBV21-1 is a pseudogene. The CDR3 runs 17 residues. CDR3 DNA: TGTGCCAGCAGCAAAGAGGAGGGCAGGGCAGTGAACACTGAAGCTTTCTTT. This codes for CASSKEEGRAVNTEAFF.

The chain is built from TRBV5-1 and TRBJ1-1; D ambiguous. Germline-derived CDR1 and CDR2 are SGHRS and YFSETQ. CDR3 size: 14 residues. The V and J ends lost 9 bases and 2 bases respectively, with 17 bases between them. The CDR3 sequence is CATRLEAQNTEAFF. The CDR3 bases are TGCGCCACCCGGTTGGAGGCACAAAACACTGAAGCTTTCTTT. Filled out from reference TRBV5-1 and TRBJ1-1, the complete variable domain reads KAGVTQTPRYLIKTRGQQVTLSCSPISGHRSVSWYQQTPGQGLQFLFEYFSETQRNKGNFPGRFSGRQFSNSRSEMNVSTLELGDSALYLCATRLEAQNTEAFFGQGTRLTVV.

The chain links TRBV6-6 to TRBJ2-2; 8 bases are shared with TRBD1. Per the germline V gene, CDR1 is MNHNY and CDR2 is SVGAGI (reference sequence). The CDR3 loop spans 15 amino acids. V gave up 6 bases and J gave up 3 bases; unmatched junction bases: 6. The CDR3 bases are TGTGCCAGCAGATACCTGACAGGGGACACCGGGGAGCTGTTTTTT. This translates into CASRYLTGDTGELFF.

This chain uses TRBV18 with TRBJ1-1; D uncertain. V was clipped by 5 bases and J by 1 base, with 11 bases between them. This CDR3 is built from 14 residues. Germline CDR1 reads KGHSH; CDR2 reads LQKENI. The CDR3 nucleotides read TGTGCCAGCTCAGGTCCGCGGGGGAACACTGAAGCTTTCTTT. This sequence encodes CASSGPRGNTEAFF.

This clone was counted only a few times. This chain links TRBV5-1 with TRBJ2-7; TRBD2 agrees at 14 bases. CDR3 length equals 18 residues. The V gene end was trimmed by 4 bases and the J gene end by 0 bases; junction bases not matched to a gene: 9. Looked up from germline, CDR1 is SGHRS and CDR2 is YFSETQ. CDR3 bases: TGCGCCAGCAGCCCCGGGACTAGCGGGGGTTTTAGCTCCTACGAGCAGTACTTC. Protein product: CASSPGTSGGFSSYEQYF.

This rearrangement joins TRBV6-1 to TRBJ1-2; D might be TRBD1 (6 bases). Trimming stripped 2 bases from V and 7 bases from J, with 20 bases between. The germline V gene has CDR1 MNHNS and CDR2 SASEGT. The CDR3 extends over 16 amino acids. CDR3 sequence: CASSEFQGSVGGGYTF. As DNA, the CDR3 is TGTGCCAGCAGTGAATTTCAGGGGAGCGTTGGGGGTGGCTACACCTTC.

The chain carries TRBV29-1 and TRBJ1-3; a weak D match, TRBD1 (5 bases). With 6 bases removed from V and 4 bases from J, the gap between germline ends came to 13 bases. Germline V CDR1 and CDR2: SQVTM, ANQGSEA. This CDR3 comprises 13 residues. The CDR3 sequence is CSVAWGSGNTIYF. The CDR3 nucleotides are TGCAGCGTCGCCTGGGGCTCCGGAAACACCATATATTTT.

The chain uses TRBV7-9 and TRBJ2-4; perhaps D is TRBD1 or TRBD2 (5 bases each). In germline, CDR1 is SEHNR, CDR2 FQNEAQ (reference sequence). With 6 bases removed from V and 8 bases from J, the gap between germline ends came to 23 bases. This CDR3 is 16 amino acids long. CDR3 in DNA: TGTGCCAGCAGTCAATCGGCAGACACAGAGGGACACATTCAGTACTTC. Residues: CASSQSADTEGHIQYF.

This chain uses TRBV6-1 with TRBJ2-7; 8 bases are a match to TRBD2. The V gene end was trimmed by 1 base and the J gene end by 2 bases; junction bases not matched to a gene: 4. The CDR3 sequence is 15 residues long. CDR1 is MNHNS and CDR2 is SASEGT in the germline V gene. CDR3 protein: CASSEVGGGPYEQYF. The DNA of the CDR3 is TGTGCCAGCAGTGAAGTTGGCGGGGGGCCCTACGAGCAGTACTTC.

This clone was recorded only once. The chain joins TRBV7-3 to TRBJ1-1; D gene uncertain. The CDR3 spans 13 residues. Trimming removed 1 base from V and 4 bases from J, with 7 bases in between. Germline V gives CDR1 SGHTA, CDR2 FQGTGA. Written as DNA, the CDR3 is TGTGCCAGCAGCTTAAATGGCGCCACTGAAGCTTTCTTT. Translating gives CASSLNGATEAFF.

V is TRBV9 and J is TRBJ2-3; 13 positions match TRBD2. The germline V gene encodes CDR1 SGDLS and CDR2 YYNGEE. This CDR3 region has 17 residues. After removal of 0 bases from V and 3 bases from J, the junction contained 4 bases not matched to a gene. DNA for the CDR3: TGTGCCAGCAGCGTAGGAGGGGGACTAGCGGGAACAGATACGCAGTATTTT. It is translated as CASSVGGGLAGTDTQYF.

The chain recombines TRBV5-4 with TRBJ2-3; D uncertain. Trimming removed 4 bases from V and 5 bases from J, with 14 bases in between. This CDR3 is built from 14 residues. Germline CDR1 SGHNT, CDR2 YYREEE (reference sequence). The CDR3 nucleotides read TGTGCCAGCAGCCAACCCATATACGGAGATACGCAGTATTTT. Its translation: CASSQPIYGDTQYF.

J is TRBJ1-2 and V is TRBV15; no definite D call. Germline V gene lookup returns CDR1 LNHNV and CDR2 YYDKDF (reference sequence). The CDR3 length is 15 residues. Trimming took 1 base from V and 6 from J, leaving 15 bases between them. CDR3 sequence reads: CATSRGGKPTDGYTF. In DNA, the CDR3 is TGTGCCACCAGCAGAGGTGGGAAACCAACGGATGGCTACACCTTC.